The source of this T cell receptor (beta chain) is a study of shared clonotypes between healthy human individuals. For the study at large: Every donor yielded three CD4 naive, three CD4 memory, two CD8 naive and one CD8 memory plate.

Notes on this clone: Its antigen remains unidentified.

This CDR3 comprises 16 residues. V was cut by 4 bases and J by 0 bases, with 13 bases left in between. Germline CDR1 SGHKS, CDR2 YYEKEE (reference sequence). Findings of the study overall: Generally, naive subsets came out with larger estimated richness than memory subsets.

Genomic DNA belonging to each subset was distributed in equal measure over several immunoSEQ plates. The sorted-subset replicate PCRs were given around 0.2 ug DNA, which is around 29,000 T cell genomes. Some clones are missing from TCRdb's copy, which holds only in-frame ones; the method was immunoSEQ multiplex PCR. The table includes just over 2,000,000 clones, about 95% detected once. The rearrangement joins TRBV5-5 to TRBJ2-2; D may match TRBD1 or TRBD2 (5 bases each). The clonotype was recovered from a man between 18 and 29 years old in good health. Source material: naive CD4+ T cells sorted from blood. Subset described: CD45RA+ positively selected. The CDR3: CASSGPGTANTGELFF. DNA of the CDR3: TGTGCCAGCAGCGGCCCCGGGACCGCGAACACCGGGGAGCTGTTTTTT.